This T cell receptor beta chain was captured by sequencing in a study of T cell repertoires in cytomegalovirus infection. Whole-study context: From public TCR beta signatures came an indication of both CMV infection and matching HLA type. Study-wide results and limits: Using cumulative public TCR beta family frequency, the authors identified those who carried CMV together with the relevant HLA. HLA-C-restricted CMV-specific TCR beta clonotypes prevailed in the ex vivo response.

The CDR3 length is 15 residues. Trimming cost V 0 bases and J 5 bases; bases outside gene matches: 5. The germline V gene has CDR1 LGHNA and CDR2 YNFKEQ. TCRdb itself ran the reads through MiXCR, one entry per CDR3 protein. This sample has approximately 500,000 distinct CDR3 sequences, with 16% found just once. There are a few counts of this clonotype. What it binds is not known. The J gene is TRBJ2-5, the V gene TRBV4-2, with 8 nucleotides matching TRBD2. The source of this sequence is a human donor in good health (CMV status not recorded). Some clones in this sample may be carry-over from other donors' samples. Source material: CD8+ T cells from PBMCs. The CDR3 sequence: CASSQELAEEETQYF. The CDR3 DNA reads TGTGCCAGCAGCCAAGAACTAGCGGAAGAGGAGACCCAGTACTTC.